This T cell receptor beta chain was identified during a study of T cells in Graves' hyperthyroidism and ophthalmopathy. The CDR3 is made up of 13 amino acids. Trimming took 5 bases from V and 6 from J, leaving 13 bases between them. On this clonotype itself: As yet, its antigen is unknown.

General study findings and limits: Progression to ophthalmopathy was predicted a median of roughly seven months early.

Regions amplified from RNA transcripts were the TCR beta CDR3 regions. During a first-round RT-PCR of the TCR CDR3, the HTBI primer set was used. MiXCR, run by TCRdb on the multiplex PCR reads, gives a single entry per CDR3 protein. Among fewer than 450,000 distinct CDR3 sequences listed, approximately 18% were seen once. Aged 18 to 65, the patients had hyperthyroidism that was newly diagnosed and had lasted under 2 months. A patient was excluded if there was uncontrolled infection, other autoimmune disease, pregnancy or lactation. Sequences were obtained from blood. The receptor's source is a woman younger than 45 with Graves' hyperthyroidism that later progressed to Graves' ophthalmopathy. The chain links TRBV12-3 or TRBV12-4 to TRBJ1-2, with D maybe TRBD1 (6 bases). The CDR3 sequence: CASSAGTPHGYTF. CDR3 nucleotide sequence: TGTGCCAGCAGTGCCGGGACACCCCATGGCTACACCTTC.